This T cell receptor beta chain was identified during a study of T cell responses to AZD1222 COVID-19 vaccine. General observations from the study: Following two doses of AZD1222, Spike-specific TCR breadth and depth rose. Along spike, vaccine-associated CD4 TCRs were found throughout, with dominance at 160-218 and 743-854. White British donors predominated, females outnumbered males, and clonal diversity was possibly underestimated.

The CDR3 is 17 residues long. Germline loops: CDR1 MNHEY, CDR2 SMNVEV (reference sequence). Deletions cut 8 bases from V and 0 bases from J, with 19 bases between. A few counts support this clone. What it recognizes is unknown. Here immunoSEQ multiplex PCR was the method, and the copy in TCRdb shows in-frame clones only, minus some. This table holds some 180,000 clones, around nine tenths found once. This sequence originates from an adult who received the AZD1222 COVID-19 vaccine. The chain is built from TRBV27 and TRBJ1-4; D uncertain. Sequenced here: peripheral blood, sampled 28 days after the second AZD1222 dose. The CDR3 loop is CASSQVGPIATNEKLFF. The CDR3 DNA follows: TGTGCCAGCTCCCAAGTCGGCCCGATTGCAACTAATGAAAAACTGTTTTTT.